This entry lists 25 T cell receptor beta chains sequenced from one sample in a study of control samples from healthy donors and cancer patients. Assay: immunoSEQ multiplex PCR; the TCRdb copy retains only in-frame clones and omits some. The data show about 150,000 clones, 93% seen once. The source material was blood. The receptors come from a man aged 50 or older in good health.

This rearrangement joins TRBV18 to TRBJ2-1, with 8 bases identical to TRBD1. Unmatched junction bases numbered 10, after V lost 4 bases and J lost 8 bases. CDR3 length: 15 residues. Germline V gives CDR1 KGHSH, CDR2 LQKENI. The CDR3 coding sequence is TGTGCCAGCTCACAATACCAGGGGGCGGAATATGAGCAGTTCTTC. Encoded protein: CASSQYQGAEYEQFF.

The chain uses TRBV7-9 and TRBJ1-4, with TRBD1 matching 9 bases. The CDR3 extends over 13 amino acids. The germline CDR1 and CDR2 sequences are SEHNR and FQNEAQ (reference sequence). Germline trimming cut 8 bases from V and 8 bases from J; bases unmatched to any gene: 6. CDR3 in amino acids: CASSRGQGEKLFF. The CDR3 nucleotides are TGTGCCAGCTCCCGAGGACAGGGGGAAAAACTGTTTTTT.

The CDR3 nucleotides read TGTGCCAGCAGTAATTCGGGATCTCAGCAGCCCCAGCATTTT. This translates into CASSNSGSQQPQHF. The chain has TRBV28 and TRBJ1-5; D is unclear. Deletions cut 5 bases from V and 7 bases from J, with 15 bases between. There are 14 residues in the CDR3. The germline CDR1 and CDR2 sequences are MDHEN and SYDVKM.

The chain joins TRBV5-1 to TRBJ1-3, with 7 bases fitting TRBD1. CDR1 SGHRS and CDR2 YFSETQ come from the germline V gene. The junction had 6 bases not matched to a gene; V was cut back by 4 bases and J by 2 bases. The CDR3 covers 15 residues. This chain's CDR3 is CASSTNRGPGNTIYF. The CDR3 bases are TGCGCCAGCAGCACGAACAGGGGCCCTGGAAACACCATATATTTT.

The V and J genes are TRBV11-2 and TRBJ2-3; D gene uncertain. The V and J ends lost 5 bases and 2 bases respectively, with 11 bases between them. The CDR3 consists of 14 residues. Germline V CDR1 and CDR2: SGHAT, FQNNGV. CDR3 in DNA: TGTGCCAGCAGCGCAGACTTTTTCACAGATACGCAGTATTTT. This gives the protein CASSADFFTDTQYF.

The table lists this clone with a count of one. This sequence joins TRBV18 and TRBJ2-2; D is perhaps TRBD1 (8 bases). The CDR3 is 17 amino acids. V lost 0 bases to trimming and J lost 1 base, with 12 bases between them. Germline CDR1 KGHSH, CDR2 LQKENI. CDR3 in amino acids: CASSPPTGGENTGELFF. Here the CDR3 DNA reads TGTGCCAGCTCACCACCAACAGGGGGGGAGAACACCGGGGAGCTGTTTTTT.

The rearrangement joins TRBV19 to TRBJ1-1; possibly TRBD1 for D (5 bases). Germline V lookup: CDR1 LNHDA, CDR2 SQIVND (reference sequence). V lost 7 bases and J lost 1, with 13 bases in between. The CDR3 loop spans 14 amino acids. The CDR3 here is CASMGAGGNTEAFF. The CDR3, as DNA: TGTGCCAGTATGGGAGCTGGGGGGAACACTGAAGCTTTCTTT.

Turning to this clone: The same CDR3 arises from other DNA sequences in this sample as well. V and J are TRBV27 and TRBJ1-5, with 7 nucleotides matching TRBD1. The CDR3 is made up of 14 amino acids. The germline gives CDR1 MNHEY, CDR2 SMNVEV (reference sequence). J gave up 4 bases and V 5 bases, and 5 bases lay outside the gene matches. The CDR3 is CASSPQGGNQPQHF. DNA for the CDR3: TGTGCCAGCAGTCCCCAGGGGGGAAATCAGCCCCAGCATTTT.

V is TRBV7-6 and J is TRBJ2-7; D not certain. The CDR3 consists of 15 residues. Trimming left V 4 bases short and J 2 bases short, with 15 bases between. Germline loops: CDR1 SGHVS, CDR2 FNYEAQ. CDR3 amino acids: CASSSQKDVPYEQYF. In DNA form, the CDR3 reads TGTGCCAGCAGCTCCCAGAAGGACGTACCCTACGAGCAGTACTTC.

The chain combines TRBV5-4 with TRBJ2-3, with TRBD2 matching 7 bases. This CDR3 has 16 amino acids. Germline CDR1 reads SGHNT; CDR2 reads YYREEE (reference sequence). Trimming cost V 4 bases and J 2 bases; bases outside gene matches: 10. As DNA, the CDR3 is TGTGCCAGCAGCCCTGGGGTGGGAGGGGCCACAGATACGCAGTATTTT. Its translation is CASSPGVGGATDTQYF.

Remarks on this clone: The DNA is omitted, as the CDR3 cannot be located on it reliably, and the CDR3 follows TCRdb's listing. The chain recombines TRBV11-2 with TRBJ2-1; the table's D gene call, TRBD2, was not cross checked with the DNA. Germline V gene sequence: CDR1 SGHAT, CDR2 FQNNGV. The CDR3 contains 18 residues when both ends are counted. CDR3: CASILGRREGNVYNEQFF.

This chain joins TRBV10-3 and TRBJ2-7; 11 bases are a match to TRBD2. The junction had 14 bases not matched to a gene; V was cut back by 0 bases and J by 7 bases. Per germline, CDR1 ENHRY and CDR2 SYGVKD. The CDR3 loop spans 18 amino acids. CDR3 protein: CAISESVKAGLADREQYF. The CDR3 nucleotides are TGTGCCATCAGTGAGTCAGTGAAAGCGGGACTAGCGGACAGGGAGCAGTACTTC.

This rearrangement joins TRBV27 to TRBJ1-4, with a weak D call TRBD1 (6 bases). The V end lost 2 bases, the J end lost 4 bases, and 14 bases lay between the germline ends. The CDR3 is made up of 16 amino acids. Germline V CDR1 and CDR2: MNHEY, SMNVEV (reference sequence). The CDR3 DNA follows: TGTGCCAGCAGTTTAAGGGTACAGGGACGTAATGAAAAACTGTTTTTT. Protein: CASSLRVQGRNEKLFF.

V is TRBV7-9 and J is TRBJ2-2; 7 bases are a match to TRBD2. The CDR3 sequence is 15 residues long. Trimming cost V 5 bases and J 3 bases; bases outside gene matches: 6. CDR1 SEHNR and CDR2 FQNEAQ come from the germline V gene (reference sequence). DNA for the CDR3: TGTGCCAGCAGCCTCCCGGGACTATACACCGGGGAGCTGTTTTTT. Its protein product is CASSLPGLYTGELFF.

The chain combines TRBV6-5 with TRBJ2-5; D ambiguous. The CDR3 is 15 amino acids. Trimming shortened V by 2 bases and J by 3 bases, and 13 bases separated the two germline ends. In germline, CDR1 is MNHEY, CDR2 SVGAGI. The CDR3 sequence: CASSYGPVNKETQYF. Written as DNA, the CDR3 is TGTGCCAGCAGTTACGGCCCAGTAAACAAAGAGACCCAGTACTTC.

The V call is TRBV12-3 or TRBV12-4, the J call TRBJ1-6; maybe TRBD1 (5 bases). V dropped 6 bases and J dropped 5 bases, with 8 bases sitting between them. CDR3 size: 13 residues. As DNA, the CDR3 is TGTGCCAGCAGGCCCAGGGATAATTCACCCCTCCACTTT. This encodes CASRPRDNSPLHF.

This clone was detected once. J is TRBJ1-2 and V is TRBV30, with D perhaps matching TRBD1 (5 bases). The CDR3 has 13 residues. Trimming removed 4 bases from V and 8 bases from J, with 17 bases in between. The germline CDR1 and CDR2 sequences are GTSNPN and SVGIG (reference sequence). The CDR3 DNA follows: TGTGCCTGGATGAAGCAGGGATTTGTGGGCTACACCTTC. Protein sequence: CAWMKQGFVGYTF.

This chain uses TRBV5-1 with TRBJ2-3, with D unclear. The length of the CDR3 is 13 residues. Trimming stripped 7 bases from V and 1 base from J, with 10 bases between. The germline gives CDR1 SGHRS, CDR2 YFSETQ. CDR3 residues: CASGEPGTDTQYF. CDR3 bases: TGCGCCAGCGGAGAGCCCGGCACAGATACGCAGTATTTT. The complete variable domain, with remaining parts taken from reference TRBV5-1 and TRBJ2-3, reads KAGVTQTPRYLIKTRGQQVTLSCSPISGHRSVSWYQQTPGQGLQFLFEYFSETQRNKGNFPGRFSGRQFSNSRSEMNVSTLELGDSALYLCASGEPGTDTQYFGPGTRLTVL.

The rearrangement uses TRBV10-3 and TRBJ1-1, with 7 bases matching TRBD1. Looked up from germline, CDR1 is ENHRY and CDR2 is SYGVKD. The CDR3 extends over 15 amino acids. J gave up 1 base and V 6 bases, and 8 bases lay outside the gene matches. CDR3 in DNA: TGTGCCATCAGGCCGATGACAGGGAAGAACACTGAAGCTTTCTTT. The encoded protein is CAIRPMTGKNTEAFF.

Here the CDR3 reads CASSQDREIGAQYF. In DNA form, the CDR3 reads TGTGCCAGCTCTCAAGACCGGGAAATAGGGGCCCAGTACTTC. The chain couples TRBV18 to TRBJ2-5; D may correspond to TRBD1 or TRBD2 (5 bases each). The V gene lost 6 bases and the J gene lost 9 bases, with 20 bases spanning the gap. Germline CDR1 and CDR2: KGHSH and LQKENI. The CDR3 extends over 14 amino acids.

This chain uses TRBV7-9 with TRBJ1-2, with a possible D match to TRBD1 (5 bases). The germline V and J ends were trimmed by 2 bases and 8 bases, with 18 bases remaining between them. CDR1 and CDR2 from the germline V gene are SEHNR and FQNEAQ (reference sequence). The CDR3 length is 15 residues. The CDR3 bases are TGTGCCAGCAGCTTATTTTTGCAGGGCTCGGGAGGCTACACCTTC. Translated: CASSLFLQGSGGYTF.

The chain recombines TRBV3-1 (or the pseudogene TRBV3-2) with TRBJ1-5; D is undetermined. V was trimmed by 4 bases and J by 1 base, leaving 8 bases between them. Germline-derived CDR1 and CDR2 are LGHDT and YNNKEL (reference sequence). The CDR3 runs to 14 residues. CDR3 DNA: TGTGCCAGCAGCCTCTCTGGGAGCAATCAGCCCCAGCATTTT. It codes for CASSLSGSNQPQHF.

The CDR3 here is CASSHFLGGLFYGYTF. The CDR3 coding sequence is TGTGCCAGCAGCCATTTTTTGGGGGGTCTATTCTATGGCTACACCTTC. The chain joins TRBV3-1 (or the pseudogene TRBV3-2) to TRBJ1-2; TRBD1 is a possible D gene (5 bases). Germline values: CDR1 LGHDT, CDR2 YNNKEL (reference sequence). Trimming cost V 3 bases and J 4 bases, with 18 bases left between them. The CDR3 spans 16 residues.

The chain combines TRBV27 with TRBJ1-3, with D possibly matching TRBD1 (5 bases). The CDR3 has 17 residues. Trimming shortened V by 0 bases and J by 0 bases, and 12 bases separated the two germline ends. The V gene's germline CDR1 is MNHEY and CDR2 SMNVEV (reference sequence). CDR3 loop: CASSLSPGTSSGNTIYF. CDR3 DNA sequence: TGTGCCAGCAGTTTATCCCCAGGGACTTCCTCTGGAAACACCATATATTTT.

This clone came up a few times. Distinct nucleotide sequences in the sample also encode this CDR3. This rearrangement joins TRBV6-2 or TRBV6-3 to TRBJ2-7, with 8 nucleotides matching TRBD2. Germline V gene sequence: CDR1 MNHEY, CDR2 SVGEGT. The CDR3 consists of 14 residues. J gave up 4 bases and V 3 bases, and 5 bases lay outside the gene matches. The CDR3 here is CASSYTGGPYEQYF. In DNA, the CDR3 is TGTGCCAGCAGTTATACGGGAGGGCCTTACGAGCAGTACTTC.